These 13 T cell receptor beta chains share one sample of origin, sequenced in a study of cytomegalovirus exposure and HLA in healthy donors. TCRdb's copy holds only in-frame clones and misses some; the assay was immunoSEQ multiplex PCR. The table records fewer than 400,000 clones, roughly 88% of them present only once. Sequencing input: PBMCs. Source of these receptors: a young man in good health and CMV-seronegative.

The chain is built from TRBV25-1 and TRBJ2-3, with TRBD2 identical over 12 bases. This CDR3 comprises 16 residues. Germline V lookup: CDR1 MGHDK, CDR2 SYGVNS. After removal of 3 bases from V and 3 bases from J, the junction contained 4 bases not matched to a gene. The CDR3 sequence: CASSDPLAGGTDTQYF. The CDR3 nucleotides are TGTGCCAGCAGTGACCCCCTAGCGGGGGGGACAGATACGCAGTATTTT.

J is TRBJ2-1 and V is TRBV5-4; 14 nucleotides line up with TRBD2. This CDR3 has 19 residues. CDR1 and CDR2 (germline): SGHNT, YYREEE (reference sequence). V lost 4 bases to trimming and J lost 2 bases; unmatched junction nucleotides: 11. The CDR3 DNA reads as TGTGCCAGCAGCCCCTATTCGACTAGCGGGGGGGCCGCCTACAATGAGCAGTTCTTC. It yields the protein CASSPYSTSGGAAYNEQFF. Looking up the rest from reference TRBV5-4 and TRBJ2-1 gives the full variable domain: ETGVTQSPTHLIKTRGQQVTLRCSSQSGHNTVSWYQQALGQGPQFIFQYYREEENGRGNFPPRFSGLQFPNYSSELNVNALELDDSALYLCASSPYSTSGGAAYNEQFFGPGTRLTVL.

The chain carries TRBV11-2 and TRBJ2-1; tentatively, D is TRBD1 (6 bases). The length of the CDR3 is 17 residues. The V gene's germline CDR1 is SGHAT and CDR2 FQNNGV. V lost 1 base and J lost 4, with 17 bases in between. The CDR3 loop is CASSLVYRDNQYNEQFF. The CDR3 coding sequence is TGTGCCAGCAGCTTAGTGTACCGGGACAACCAGTACAATGAGCAGTTCTTC.

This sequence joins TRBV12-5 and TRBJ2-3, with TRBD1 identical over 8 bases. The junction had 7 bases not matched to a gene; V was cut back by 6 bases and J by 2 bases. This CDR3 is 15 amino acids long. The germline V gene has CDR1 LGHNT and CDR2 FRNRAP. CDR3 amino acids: CASGYGQGNTDTQYF. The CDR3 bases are TGTGCTAGTGGATATGGACAGGGCAACACAGATACGCAGTATTTT.

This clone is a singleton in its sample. The CDR3 DNA follows: TGTGCCAGCAGCTTCCAGGAGACCCAGTACTTC. Its protein is CASSFQETQYF. This rearrangement joins TRBV5-6 to TRBJ2-5; D uncertain. The CDR3 loop spans 11 amino acids. Trimming left V 2 bases short and J 5 bases short, with 4 bases between. CDR1 SGHDT and CDR2 YYEEEE come from the germline V gene.

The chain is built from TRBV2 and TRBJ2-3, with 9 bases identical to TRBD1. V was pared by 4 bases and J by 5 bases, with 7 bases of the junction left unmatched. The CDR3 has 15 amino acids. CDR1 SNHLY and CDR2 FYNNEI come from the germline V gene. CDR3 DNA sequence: TGTGCCAGCAGTGTTGTACAGGGGGCTTTAGATACGCAGTATTTT. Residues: CASSVVQGALDTQYF.

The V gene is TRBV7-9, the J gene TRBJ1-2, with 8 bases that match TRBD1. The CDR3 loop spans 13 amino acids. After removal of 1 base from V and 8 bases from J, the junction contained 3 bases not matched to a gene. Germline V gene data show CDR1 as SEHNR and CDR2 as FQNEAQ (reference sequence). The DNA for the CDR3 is TGTGCCAGCAGCTTAGAGACAGGGGTGGGCTACACCTTC. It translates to CASSLETGVGYTF. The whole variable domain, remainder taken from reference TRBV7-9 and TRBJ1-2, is DTGVSQNPRHKITKRGQNVTFRCDPISEHNRLYWYRQTLGQGPEFLTYFQNEAQLEKSRLLSDRFSAERPKGSFSTLEIQRTEQGDSAMYLCASSLETGVGYTFGSGTRLTVV.

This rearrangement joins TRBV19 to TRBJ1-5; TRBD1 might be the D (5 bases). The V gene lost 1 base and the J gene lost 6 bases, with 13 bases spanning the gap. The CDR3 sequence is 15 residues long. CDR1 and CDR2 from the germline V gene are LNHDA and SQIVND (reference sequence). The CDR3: CASSIGEGVRQPQHF. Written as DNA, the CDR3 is TGTGCCAGTAGTATAGGAGAAGGGGTGCGTCAGCCCCAGCATTTT.

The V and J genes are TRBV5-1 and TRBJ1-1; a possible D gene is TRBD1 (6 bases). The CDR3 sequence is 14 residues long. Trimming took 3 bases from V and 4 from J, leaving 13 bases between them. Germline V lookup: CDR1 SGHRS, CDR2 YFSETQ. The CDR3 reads CASSSTVGGTEAFF. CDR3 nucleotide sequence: TGCGCCAGCAGCTCCACAGTAGGGGGCACTGAAGCTTTCTTT. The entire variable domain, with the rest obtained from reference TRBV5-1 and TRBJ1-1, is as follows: KAGVTQTPRYLIKTRGQQVTLSCSPISGHRSVSWYQQTPGQGLQFLFEYFSETQRNKGNFPGRFSGRQFSNSRSEMNVSTLELGDSALYLCASSSTVGGTEAFFGQGTRLTVV.

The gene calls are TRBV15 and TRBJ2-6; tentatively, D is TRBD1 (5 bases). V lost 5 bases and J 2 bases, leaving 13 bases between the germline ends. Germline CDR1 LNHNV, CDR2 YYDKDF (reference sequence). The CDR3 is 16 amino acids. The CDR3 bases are TGTGCCACCAGCGGCGATCCAGGGACTGGGGCCAACGTCCTGACTTTC. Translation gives CATSGDPGTGANVLTF. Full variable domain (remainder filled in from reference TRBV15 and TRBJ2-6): DAMVIQNPRYQVTQFGKPVTLSCSQTLNHNVMYWYQQKSSQAPKLLFHYYDKDFNNEADTPDNFQSRRPNTSFCFLDIRSPGLGDTAMYLCATSGDPGTGANVLTFGAGSRLTVL.

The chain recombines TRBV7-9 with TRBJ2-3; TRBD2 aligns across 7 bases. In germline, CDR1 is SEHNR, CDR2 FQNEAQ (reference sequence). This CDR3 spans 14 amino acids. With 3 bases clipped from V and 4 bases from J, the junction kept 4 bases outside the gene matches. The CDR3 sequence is CASSLVAGADTQYF. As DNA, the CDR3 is TGTGCCAGCAGCTTGGTGGCGGGGGCAGATACGCAGTATTTT.

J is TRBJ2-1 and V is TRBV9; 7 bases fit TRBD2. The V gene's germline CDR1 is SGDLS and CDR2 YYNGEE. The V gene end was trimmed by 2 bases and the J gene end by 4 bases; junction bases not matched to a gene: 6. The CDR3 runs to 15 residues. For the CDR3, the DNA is TGTGCCAGCAGCGTTCGCGGGGGTCTTTACAATGAGCAGTTCTTC. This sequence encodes CASSVRGGLYNEQFF.

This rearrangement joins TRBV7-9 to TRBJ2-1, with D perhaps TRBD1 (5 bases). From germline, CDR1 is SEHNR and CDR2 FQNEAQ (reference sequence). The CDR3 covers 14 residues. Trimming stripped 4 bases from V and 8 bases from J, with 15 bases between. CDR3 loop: CASSSRKGRDEQFF. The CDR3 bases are TGTGCCAGCAGCTCTCGTAAGGGCAGGGATGAGCAGTTCTTC.